This T cell receptor (beta chain) derives from a study of blood T cell repertoires in COVID-19 (TCRdb year 2020). About the investigation overall: Collaborator samples came from the United States, Italy and Spain and covered acute and convalescent phases of COVID-19. The prospective study material was composed of cDNA or gDNA derived from T cells, B-cell-depleted T cells, or PBMCs. Subjects who had been exposed to COVID-19, were actively infected with it, or had recovered from it provided the deeply sampled blood TCRbeta repertoires that made up the dataset. The repertoires were made available in a free public database intended to serve as a resource for research on the immune response to SARS-CoV-2. Samples came from the ongoing ImmuneRACE study (first 160 participants) plus 1,254 subjects from 6 global collaborators. The sample metadata nearly always contained a de-identified subject ID, COVID-19 status, age in years and sex. Where available, HLA class I and class II types were taken from metadata supplied by the sample provider and were not determined by assay-based typing.

Results and caveats for the whole study, not just this receptor: How much clinical and demographic metadata was included differed by source and by participant, and the metadata was provided uncurated.

Enrolling through a virtual design, the prospective study's participants ranged in age from about 18 to 89 years and lived across some 23 United States geographic areas. In the prospective study, participants were assigned to cohorts based on the clinical history participants reported in a screening survey and a study questionnaire. A participant counted as exposed if, within 2 weeks of entering the study, that participant had been in contact with someone who had a PCR-confirmed or clinician-diagnosed COVID-19 case. In the prospective study, mobile phlebotomists collected whole blood, serum and a nasopharyngeal or oropharyngeal swab from each participant. Additional blood draws and questionnaires over an approximately two-month period could optionally be provided by prospective study participants. Blood samples from the prospective study were shipped frozen or at room temperature prior to DNA extraction.

Remarks on this clone: The clone's antigen remains unknown. There are no base qualities to consult, and no much larger clone falls within one base.

TCRbeta CDR3 regions were amplified from genomic DNA by means of the immunoSEQ Assay, a bias-controlled multiplex PCR. Per the authors' processing: The number of nucleated cells in each sample was estimated from the amplification of reference gene primers within the assay. To quantify the absolute abundance of each unique TCRbeta CDR3 rearrangement, sequence reads were collapsed and filtered. Productive Simpson clonality was computed per sample as the square root of Simpson's diversity index over productive rearrangements. This is the immuneACCESS table as TCRdb keeps it, with only in-frame sequences that have V and J called. A part of the clones is gone; compared with another copy, unresolved V genes explain less than half, and the rest is unexplained. The V and J calls and clone size are taken from that table; D and trimming were inferred from the DNA. The sample includes fewer than 350,000 clones, with 88% observed a single time. The top ten hold approximately 1% of the sample.

The specimen was PBMCs or T cells enriched from blood (not recorded which). This sequence was found in a woman between 25 and 40 years old who had been exposed to COVID-19.

The CDR3 amino acid sequence is: CASSFSPGLAGEGNTQYF. Here is the DNA: TGTGCCAGCAGTTTCTCTCCCGGACTAGCGGGAGAGGGAAATACGCAGTATTTT. The rearranged chain carries TRBV28 and TRBJ2-3; 13 of the junction bases match TRBD2. Measured from the cysteine to the phenylalanine, the CDR3 is 18 residues long. Only the CDR3 DNA stays, 54 bases, in frame from base 1. Trimming accounts for 3 bases at V and 7 bases at J, while the number of junction bases matched to no gene is 13. From the germline V gene, CDR1 is MDHEN and CDR2 is SYDVKM.